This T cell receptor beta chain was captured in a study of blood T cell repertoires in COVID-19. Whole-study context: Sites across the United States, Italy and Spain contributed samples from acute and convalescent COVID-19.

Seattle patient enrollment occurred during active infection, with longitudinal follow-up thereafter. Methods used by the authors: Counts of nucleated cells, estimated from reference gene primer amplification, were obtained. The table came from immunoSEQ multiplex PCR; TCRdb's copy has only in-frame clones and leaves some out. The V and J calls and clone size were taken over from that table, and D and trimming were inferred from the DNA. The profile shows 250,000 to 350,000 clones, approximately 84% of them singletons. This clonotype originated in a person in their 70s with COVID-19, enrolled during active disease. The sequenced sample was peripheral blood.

Here the CDR3 reads CASSLGDRVNEQFF. The DNA of the CDR3 is TGCGCCAGCAGCTTGGGGGACAGGGTGAATGAGCAGTTCTTC. The chain is built from TRBV5-1 and TRBJ2-1, with 9 bases that match TRBD1. V lost 0 bases and J lost 7; bases outside the gene matches: 2. The CDR3 spans 14 residues. Germline CDR1 SGHRS, CDR2 YFSETQ.